This T cell receptor beta chain is from a study of Graves' ophthalmopathy and Graves' hyperthyroidism. Study overall: Investigators collected peripheral blood at initial diagnosis, before any treatment was given.

There are 18 residues in the CDR3. J was trimmed by 3 bases and V by 4 bases; bases with no gene match: 15. CDR3 regions of TCR beta were amplified from RNA transcripts. HTBI-primed RT-PCR formed the first round, and a multiplex PCR formed the second. TCRdb passed the multiplex PCR reads through MiXCR, listing each CDR3 protein once. This table has hundreds of thousands of distinct CDR3 sequences, around 21% appearing once. This clonotype is a singleton in its sample. This receptor was taken from a woman under 30 with stable Graves' hyperthyroidism. V usage is TRBV12-3 or TRBV12-4 and J usage is TRBJ1-1, with TRBD1 identical over 9 bases. Sequencing was performed on peripheral blood. This CDR3 is CASSYRTGTGSSDTEAFF. The CDR3 DNA is TGTGCCAGCAGTTACCGGACCGGGACAGGGTCGTCGGACACTGAAGCTTTCTTT.